This paragraph reports one T cell receptor (beta chain). Antigen: not known. The sample belongs to a study of metastatic and nonmetastatic thyroid tumors. Study summary: Blood and tumor or nodule tissue repertoires from malignant and benign thyroid patients were compared.

How the authors handled the data: What underpinned the distant-metastasis classifier for papillary thyroid cancer was the set of CDR3 differences across clinicopathological groups. TCRdb reprocessed the PCR reads using MiXCR. V and J calls and clone size were set by TCRdb, not the authors. Among some 5,000 clones listed, 34% were seen once. CDR1 and CDR2 from the germline V gene are MNHEY and SVGAGI. This CDR3 has 18 amino acids. The V segment lost 2 bases and the J segment 3 bases; nucleotides outside the gene matches: 8. Points from the study as a whole: It was reportedly found that TCR beta diversity was significantly higher in malignant thyroid tumors than in benign nodules, a difference seen in both blood and tumor samples.

Patients had received no treatment of any kind before thyroid surgery. The sequenced material came from adjacent normal tissue. The receptor was isolated from a male donor with papillary thyroid cancer or a benign thyroid nodule (not recorded which). Some clones in this sample may be carry-over from other donors' samples. The V call is TRBV6-5, the J call TRBJ2-3, with 13 bases fitting TRBD2. Here the CDR3 reads CASSYQLGLAGCTDTQYF. The CDR3 DNA follows: TGTGCCAGCAGTTACCAGTTGGGACTAGCGGGATGTACAGATACGCAGTATTTT.